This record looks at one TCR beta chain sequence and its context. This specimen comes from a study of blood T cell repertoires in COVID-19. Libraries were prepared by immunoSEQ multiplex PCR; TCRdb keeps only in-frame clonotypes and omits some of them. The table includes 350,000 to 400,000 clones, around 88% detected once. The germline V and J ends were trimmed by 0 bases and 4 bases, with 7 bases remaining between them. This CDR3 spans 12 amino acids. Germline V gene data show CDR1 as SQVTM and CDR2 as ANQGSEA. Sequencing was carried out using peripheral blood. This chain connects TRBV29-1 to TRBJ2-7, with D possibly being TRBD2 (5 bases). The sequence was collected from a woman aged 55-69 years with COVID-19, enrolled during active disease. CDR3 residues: CSVEDRRYEQYF. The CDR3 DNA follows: TGCAGCGTTGAAGATCGGAGGTACGAGCAGTACTTC.